This T cell receptor (beta chain) came from a study of blood T cell repertoires in COVID-19. Study summary: The origin of the acute and convalescent COVID-19 samples was the United States, Italy and Spain. PBMCs, B-cell-depleted T cells, or T cells provided the cDNA or gDNA that made up the material.

In the authors' workflow: The authors estimated nucleated cell counts from reference gene primer amplification. Produced via immunoSEQ multiplex PCR; TCRdb's table is partial and in-frame only. That table supplies the V and J calls and clone size; D and trimming were determined from the DNA. The repertoire has around 220,000 clones, under 90% of them found once; the top ten carry less than 20%. The CDR3 is 12 amino acids. Trimming removed 4 bases at V and 6 bases at J, with 10 bases between. Per germline, CDR1 SGHAT and CDR2 FQNNGV. Only one count was recorded for this clone. The V call is TRBV11-2, the J call TRBJ2-7, with a possible D match to TRBD1 (5 bases). This TCR derives from a man aged 25 to 45 with active or convalescent COVID-19. The specimen was peripheral blood. The DNA for the CDR3 is TGTGCCAGCAGCTACTTTCAGGGCGAGCAGTACTTC. This codes for CASSYFQGEQYF.